This entry lists 27 T cell receptor beta chains sequenced from one sample in a study of response to subunit inactivated influenza vaccine. TCRdb re-derived calls from the RT-PCR reads in MiXCR, one entry per CDR3 protein. Of 650,000 or so distinct CDR3 sequences in the sample, 11% to 15% were seen once. The sample was PBMCs from blood, taken 14 days before vaccination. The origin of the receptors is a man aged 45-60 years who received an inactivated influenza vaccine.

This clonotype was seen only a few times. The CDR3 is CASSDAGGREKLFF. The CDR3 nucleotides read TGTGCCAGCAGCGACGCGGGGGGAAGAGAAAAACTGTTTTTT. The gene calls are TRBV6-1 and TRBJ1-4; D possibly corresponds to TRBD1 (5 bases). Deletions cut 6 bases from V and 8 bases from J, with 16 bases between. This CDR3 region has 14 residues. The germline CDR1 and CDR2 sequences are MNHNS and SASEGT.

This clonotype was found a few times. The rearrangement links TRBV7-2 to TRBJ2-1, with 10 positions matching TRBD2. Per the germline V gene, CDR1 is SGHTA and CDR2 is FQGNSA. CDR3 length equals 20 residues. The junction had 13 bases not matched to a gene; V was cut back by 2 bases and J by 0 bases. The CDR3 reads CASSLPGRTSGYSSYNEQFF. DNA of the CDR3: TGTGCCAGCAGCTTACCGGGCCGGACTAGCGGCTACAGCTCCTACAATGAGCAGTTCTTC.

The chain has TRBV4-2 and TRBJ2-7; no definite D call. Trimming took off 0 bases at V and 6 bases at J, with 9 bases between the two ends. The CDR3 covers 13 residues. The germline gives CDR1 LGHNA, CDR2 YNFKEQ. The DNA of the CDR3 is TGTGCCAGCAGCCAAGATCTTATTGGCGAGCAGTACTTC. Its protein product is CASSQDLIGEQYF.

The chain joins TRBV6-9 to TRBJ1-5; D remains unclear. Trimming left V 4 bases short and J 9 bases short, with 22 bases between. CDR3 length: 16 residues. Germline values: CDR1 MNHGY, CDR2 SVAAGI. The CDR3 loop reads CASSLVWAFYVWPQHF. CDR3 nucleotides: TGTGCCAGCAGTTTAGTTTGGGCCTTCTATGTATGGCCCCAGCATTTT.

This clonotype was seen at least ten times. This rearrangement joins TRBV18 to TRBJ1-1; D unclear. CDR1 KGHSH and CDR2 LQKENI come from the germline V gene. This CDR3 is built from 12 residues. V was pared by 1 base and J by 8 bases, with 8 bases between. The CDR3 loop is CASSPRRAEAFF. The CDR3 bases are TGTGCCAGCTCACCACGGCGGGCAGAAGCTTTCTTT.

This clonotype was found a few times. The V gene is TRBV30, the J gene TRBJ2-6; tentatively, D is TRBD2 (6 bases). V lost 3 bases to trimming and J lost 0 bases, with 12 bases between them. The V gene's germline CDR1 is GTSNPN and CDR2 SVGIG (reference sequence). The CDR3 loop spans 16 amino acids. The CDR3 here is CAWSGGGSSGANVLTF. In DNA form, the CDR3 reads TGTGCCTGGAGCGGGGGAGGAAGCTCTGGGGCCAACGTCCTGACTTTC.

This clonotype was seen more than once but under ten times. The rearrangement uses TRBV28 and TRBJ2-7, with 9 nucleotides matching TRBD1. The J segment lost 5 bases and the V segment lost 3 bases, leaving 8 bases of the junction unmatched. From germline, CDR1 is MDHEN and CDR2 SYDVKM. CDR3 length: 15 residues. CDR3 protein: CASSFGTGNLDEQYF. The CDR3 DNA follows: TGTGCCAGCAGTTTTGGGACAGGGAATTTAGACGAGCAGTACTTC.

This clonotype was observed a handful of times. The V gene is TRBV20-1, the J gene TRBJ2-3, with 9 nucleotides matching TRBD1. This CDR3 has 15 residues. The V and J ends lost 6 bases and 6 bases, in that order; junction bases with no gene match: 13. Germline V gives CDR1 DFQATT, CDR2 SNEGSKA (reference sequence). The CDR3 loop reads CSADSQTGGADTQYF. The CDR3 nucleotides are TGCAGTGCCGACTCCCAAACAGGGGGCGCGGATACGCAGTATTTT.

This clonotype was detected only a few times. This chain uses TRBV7-2 with TRBJ2-5; the match to TRBD2 covers 7 bases. The CDR3 extends over 14 amino acids. The germline CDR1 and CDR2 sequences are SGHTA and FQGNSA. The V and J ends lost 3 bases and 5 bases, in that order; junction bases with no gene match: 6. The CDR3 reads CASSFSQGGETQYF. In DNA form, the CDR3 reads TGTGCCAGCAGCTTCAGCCAGGGAGGGGAGACCCAGTACTTC.

This clonotype was seen many times. The V gene is TRBV5-1, the J gene TRBJ2-1, with 9 bases lining up with TRBD2. V was clipped by 0 bases and J by 1 base; unmatched bases: 5. Per the germline V gene, CDR1 is SGHRS and CDR2 is YFSETQ. The CDR3 is 17 amino acids. The CDR3 sequence: CASSLATSGWSYNEQFF. Written as DNA, the CDR3 is TGCGCCAGCAGCTTGGCAACTAGCGGGTGGTCCTACAATGAGCAGTTCTTC.

This clonotype was seen at least ten times. The V call is TRBV12-3 or TRBV12-4, the J call TRBJ2-2, with TRBD1 matching over 7 bases. This CDR3 contains 14 residues. With V trimmed by 0 bases and J by 6 bases, 1 base remained unmatched. The CDR3 protein is CASSLAGGAGELFF. CDR3 DNA: TGTGCCAGCAGTTTAGCAGGGGGCGCCGGGGAGCTGTTTTTT.

The J gene is TRBJ1-5, the V gene TRBV19; unclear D gene. The CDR3 runs 15 residues. V lost 4 bases and J 0 bases, leaving 10 bases between the germline ends. The germline V gene has CDR1 LNHDA and CDR2 SQIVND (reference sequence). CDR3 bases: TGTGCCAGTAGTACCACAGCTTATAGCAATCAGCCCCAGCATTTT. Its translation: CASSTTAYSNQPQHF.

The table lists this clonotype with a few counts. This chain joins TRBV29-1 and TRBJ2-5; D not resolved. The CDR3 consists of 12 residues. Trimming pared 7 bases from V and 4 bases from J, leaving 13 bases between. Germline loops: CDR1 SQVTM, CDR2 ANQGSEA. The CDR3 loop is CSGTDDRETQYF. DNA of the CDR3: TGCAGCGGAACGGACGACCGAGAGACCCAGTACTTC.

The chain joins TRBV9 to TRBJ2-3, with unresolved D. CDR3 size: 14 residues. CDR1 and CDR2 (germline): SGDLS, YYNGEE. The V end was cut by 4 bases, the J end by 0 bases, with 9 bases between. As DNA, the CDR3 is TGTGCCAGCAGCACCTCCCCCAGCACAGATACGCAGTATTTT. Translating it yields CASSTSPSTDTQYF.

The sample holds many counts of this clonotype. The V and J genes are TRBV12-3 or TRBV12-4 and TRBJ1-1; D call uncertain. The CDR3 runs to 15 residues. V lost 6 bases to trimming and J lost 1 base, with 15 bases between them. In DNA, the CDR3 is TGTGCCAGCAGGAATGCCGGGGTAGAGAACACTGAAGCTTTCTTT. This sequence encodes CASRNAGVENTEAFF.

Only a few counts were recorded for this clonotype. The DNA of the CDR3 is TGTGCCAGCAGCGAATCATTAACGGACAGGGGGCGCGGGGAGCAGTACTTC. Its protein is CASSESLTDRGRGEQYF. This chain uses TRBV21-1 with TRBJ2-7; TRBD1 is the table's D call and was not checked against the DNA. TRBV21-1 corresponds to a pseudogene. CDR3 length: 17 residues.

This clonotype was seen repeatedly, ten times or more. DNA of the CDR3: TGTGCCAGCAGTGACGCGGGTGAGGAAGGCAATCAGCCCCAGCATTTT. Amino acids: CASSDAGEEGNQPQHF. The V call is TRBV6-2 or TRBV6-3, the J call TRBJ1-5, with D unresolved. The germline V gene has CDR1 MNHEY and CDR2 SVGEGT. The CDR3 length is 16 residues. V lost 5 bases and J 2 bases, leaving 16 bases between the germline ends.

The table lists this clonotype with a few counts. The J gene is TRBJ2-3, the V gene TRBV6-5, with D perhaps being TRBD1 or TRBD2 (5 bases each). The CDR3 has 16 residues. V shed 0 bases and J shed 3 bases, with 13 bases lying between them. Germline loops: CDR1 MNHEY, CDR2 SVGAGI. The CDR3 protein is CASSYSRGLGTDTQYF. The CDR3 bases are TGTGCCAGCAGTTACTCGAGGGGATTGGGGACAGATACGCAGTATTTT.

This chain connects TRBV11-3 to TRBJ2-1; no clear D gene. V shed 0 bases and J shed 5 bases, with 8 bases lying between them. The CDR3 length is 14 residues. Germline V gene lookup returns CDR1 SGHNT and CDR2 YENEEA. The CDR3 loop is CASSLEGGNNEQFF. In DNA form, the CDR3 reads TGTGCCAGCAGCTTAGAGGGTGGGAACAATGAGCAGTTCTTC.

In its sample, this clonotype was seen a few times. The chain uses TRBV12-3 or TRBV12-4 and TRBJ1-2, with 7 nucleotides matching TRBD1. The V segment lost 6 bases and the J segment 8 bases; nucleotides outside the gene matches: 12. CDR3 length: 14 amino acids. The CDR3 DNA reads TGTGCCAGCAGCCGAGGGGACAGCGCTCCAGGCTACACCTTC. Its protein is CASSRGDSAPGYTF.

The chain combines TRBV5-6 with TRBJ2-7, with 10 bases lining up with TRBD2. Trimming took 4 bases from V and 4 from J; bases not matched to a gene: 8. In germline, CDR1 is SGHDT, CDR2 YYEEEE. The CDR3 totals 15 residues. CDR3 loop: CASSPPLAGPYEQYF. As DNA, the CDR3 is TGTGCCAGCAGCCCCCCACTAGCGGGACCTTACGAGCAGTACTTC.

The table lists this clonotype with a few counts. This chain uses TRBV11-2 with TRBJ2-1; the D gene is possibly TRBD2 (5 bases). This CDR3 has 15 amino acids. Per the germline V gene, CDR1 is SGHAT and CDR2 is FQNNGV. Between the trimmed V and J ends, which lost 8 bases and 0 bases, there was a span of 14 bases. CDR3 region: CASRTFASSYNEQFF. The DNA for the CDR3 is TGTGCCAGCCGGACTTTTGCAAGCTCCTACAATGAGCAGTTCTTC.

This clonotype was counted between two and nine times. As DNA, the CDR3 is TGTGCCAGCAGGGGACAGGGGAACGGTGAGACCCAGTACTTC. It encodes CASRGQGNGETQYF. The chain links TRBV28 to TRBJ2-5; the match to TRBD1 covers 10 bases. Germline CDR1 is MDHEN and CDR2 is SYDVKM. The CDR3 contains 14 residues. V gave up 6 bases and J gave up 5 bases; unmatched junction bases: 6.

This clonotype was counted between two and nine times. The chain links TRBV28 to TRBJ1-6; weak D call: TRBD1 (5 bases). The CDR3 loop spans 15 amino acids. Germline loops: CDR1 MDHEN, CDR2 SYDVKM. The V and J ends lost 6 bases and 3 bases respectively, with 12 bases between them. This CDR3 reads CASRVPGLYNSPLHF. Here the CDR3 DNA reads TGTGCCAGCAGAGTACCGGGGCTCTATAATTCACCCCTCCACTTT.

This chain uses TRBV29-1 with TRBJ2-1, with TRBD2 identical over 8 bases. The trim removed 5 bases at V and 7 bases at J, leaving 7 bases unmatched. The length of the CDR3 is 13 residues. In germline, CDR1 is SQVTM, CDR2 ANQGSEA. The CDR3 protein is CSVYGLAHNEQFF. The DNA for the CDR3 is TGCAGCGTTTACGGACTAGCACATAATGAGCAGTTCTTC.

V and J are TRBV30 and TRBJ2-5; TRBD2 aligns across 9 bases. Trimming at V came to 0 bases and at J to 2 bases, leaving 10 bases not matched to a gene. In germline, CDR1 is GTSNPN, CDR2 SVGIG (reference sequence). The CDR3 runs to 17 residues. As DNA, the CDR3 is TGTGCCTGGAGTGTAGGCGGAAAGCGGGGGGTTCAAGAGACCCAGTACTTC. Translated: CAWSVGGKRGVQETQYF.

This clonotype was found a few times. The chain uses TRBV29-1 and TRBJ2-1; D not certain. Germline V gene sequence: CDR1 SQVTM, CDR2 ANQGSEA. This CDR3 contains 14 residues. V gave up 2 bases and J gave up 5 bases, with 13 bases separating them. CDR3 in amino acids: CSVELRAWDNEQFF. The CDR3 DNA reads TGCAGCGTTGAACTCCGAGCCTGGGACAATGAGCAGTTCTTC.